Listed here are 12 T cell receptor beta chains from one sample, sequenced in a study of shared clonotypes between healthy human individuals (dated by TCRdb to about 2020). Library preparation used the immunoSEQ multiplex PCR assay. TCRdb stores this immuneACCESS table with in-frame sequences only. Part of the clones is absent; in the studies checked, under half of the shortfall reflects unresolved V genes, and no reason is known for the rest. Across this sample there are about 660,000 clones, with roughly 70% seen only once. The top ten hold approximately 1.6% of the sample. Material: memory CD4+ T cells sorted from blood. The sample's cell subset or site label, in plain terms: CD45RA-negative fraction. Receptors originate from a woman aged 25 to 39 in good health.

This clone has just a few counts. The rearrangement joins TRBV11-3 to TRBJ2-1; D may be TRBD1 (5 bases). The CDR3 runs 14 residues. CDR1 is SGHNT, CDR2 YENEEA, per germline. The V end was cut by 5 bases, the J end by 10 bases, with 18 bases between. The CDR3 spells CASSGRGRPTEQFF. In DNA form, the CDR3 reads TGTGCCAGCAGCGGAAGGGGCAGGCCCACGGAGCAGTTCTTC.

The rearrangement uses TRBV5-6 and TRBJ1-5; D remains unclear. The CDR3 extends over 16 amino acids. Trimming cost V 1 base and J 3 bases, with 14 bases left between them. The germline gives CDR1 SGHDT, CDR2 YYEEEE. In nucleotides, the CDR3 is TGTGCCAGCAGCTTGTTCAGGAAACCCCTCAATCAGCCCCAGCATTTT. The encoded protein is CASSLFRKPLNQPQHF.

The V gene is TRBV25-1, the J gene TRBJ2-6, with no clear D. Germline V CDR1 and CDR2: MGHDK, SYGVNS. The CDR3 is made up of 15 amino acids. V lost 2 bases, J lost 0 bases, and 5 bases lay in between. CDR3 loop: CASSEIISGANVLTF. CDR3 bases: TGTGCCAGCAGTGAAATTATCTCTGGGGCCAACGTCCTGACTTTC.

This clone has a single count. The chain joins TRBV10-3 to TRBJ2-5; 7 nucleotides match TRBD1. This CDR3 has 14 residues. CDR1 and CDR2 from the germline V gene are ENHRY and SYGVKD. J was trimmed by 0 bases and V by 10 bases; bases with no gene match: 8. As DNA, the CDR3 is TGTGCCACTCGAATACAGGGGAACCAAGAGACCCAGTACTTC. Residues: CATRIQGNQETQYF.

V gene TRBV14 combines with J gene TRBJ2-7; maybe TRBD1 (6 bases). V lost 4 bases, J lost 0 bases, and 10 bases lay in between. The CDR3 consists of 14 residues. The germline V gene encodes CDR1 SGHDN and CDR2 FVKESK. In nucleotides, the CDR3 is TGTGCCAGCAGCCTCGGACAGATCTCCTACGAGCAGTACTTC. This codes for CASSLGQISYEQYF.

This rearrangement joins TRBV4-1 to TRBJ2-2; D is possibly TRBD1 or TRBD2 (6 bases each). CDR1 and CDR2 (germline): MGHRA, YSYEKL. This CDR3 spans 16 amino acids. The ends were cut back, 1 base at V and 4 bases at J, with 13 bases in the middle. CDR3: CASSQAGGASTGELFF. The CDR3 region has the DNA TGCGCCAGCAGCCAAGCCGGGGGCGCATCCACCGGGGAGCTGTTTTTT.

The rearrangement joins TRBV7-9 to TRBJ1-1; D call uncertain. V lost 1 base and J 7 bases, leaving 16 bases between the germline ends. The CDR3 length is 15 residues. CDR1 is SEHNR and CDR2 is FQNEAQ in the germline V gene (reference sequence). CDR3 protein: CASSLGSRTSGEAFF. Here the CDR3 DNA reads TGTGCCAGCAGCTTAGGGTCCAGGACTTCGGGTGAAGCTTTCTTT.

The V call is TRBV5-1, the J call TRBJ2-3, with 9 nucleotides matching TRBD2. This CDR3 contains 17 residues. Unmatched junction bases numbered 11, after V lost 5 bases and J lost 1 base. CDR1 and CDR2 (germline): SGHRS, YFSETQ. CDR3 nucleotides: TGCGCCAGCAGTATGGTGGCGGGAGGGCTGGGCACAGATACGCAGTATTTT. Amino acid sequence: CASSMVAGGLGTDTQYF.

Comment on this clone: The sample has other DNA sequences that encode this CDR3 too. V gene TRBV18 combines with J gene TRBJ2-7; no firm D call. Per the germline V gene, CDR1 is KGHSH and CDR2 is LQKENI. The CDR3 extends over 12 amino acids. V gave up 3 bases and J gave up 3 bases, with 6 bases separating them. CDR3 sequence: CASSPNSYEQYF. CDR3 DNA sequence: TGTGCCAGCTCACCCAACAGCTACGAGCAGTACTTC.

The chain links TRBV30 to TRBJ2-3; the D call may be TRBD1 or TRBD2 (5 bases each). Trimming cost V 0 bases and J 4 bases, with 14 bases left between them. The V gene's germline CDR1 is GTSNPN and CDR2 SVGIG (reference sequence). This CDR3 has 15 amino acids. As DNA, the CDR3 is TGTGCCTGGAGTGTACAGATGGGGGAGCCAGATACGCAGTATTTT. Translated: CAWSVQMGEPDTQYF. The full variable domain, its missing parts supplied by reference TRBV30 and TRBJ2-3, is SQTIHQWPATLVQPVGSPLSLECTVEGTSNPNLYWYRQAAGRGLQLLFYSVGIGQISSEVPQNLSASRPQDRQFILSSKKLLLSDSGFYLCAWSVQMGEPDTQYFGPGTRLTVL.

The chain uses TRBV5-1 and TRBJ1-1; D is unresolved. V was trimmed by 0 bases and J by 4 bases, leaving 16 bases between them. Germline V gene data show CDR1 as SGHRS and CDR2 as YFSETQ. The CDR3 length is 16 residues. In DNA, the CDR3 is TGCGCCAGCAGCTTGGTTGGGGAAACGGGTCGCACTGAAGCTTTCTTT. Amino acids: CASSLVGETGRTEAFF.

The chain combines TRBV15 with TRBJ2-3; the match to TRBD2 covers 11 bases. Germline-derived CDR1 and CDR2 are LNHNV and YYDKDF (reference sequence). The CDR3 length is 20 residues. V lost 0 bases to trimming and J lost 2 bases; unmatched junction nucleotides: 13. The CDR3 DNA sequence: TGTGCCACCAGCAGAGATCTTGGGAGGCTAGCGGGAGGAACCACAGATACGCAGTATTTT. As protein: CATSRDLGRLAGGTTDTQYF.